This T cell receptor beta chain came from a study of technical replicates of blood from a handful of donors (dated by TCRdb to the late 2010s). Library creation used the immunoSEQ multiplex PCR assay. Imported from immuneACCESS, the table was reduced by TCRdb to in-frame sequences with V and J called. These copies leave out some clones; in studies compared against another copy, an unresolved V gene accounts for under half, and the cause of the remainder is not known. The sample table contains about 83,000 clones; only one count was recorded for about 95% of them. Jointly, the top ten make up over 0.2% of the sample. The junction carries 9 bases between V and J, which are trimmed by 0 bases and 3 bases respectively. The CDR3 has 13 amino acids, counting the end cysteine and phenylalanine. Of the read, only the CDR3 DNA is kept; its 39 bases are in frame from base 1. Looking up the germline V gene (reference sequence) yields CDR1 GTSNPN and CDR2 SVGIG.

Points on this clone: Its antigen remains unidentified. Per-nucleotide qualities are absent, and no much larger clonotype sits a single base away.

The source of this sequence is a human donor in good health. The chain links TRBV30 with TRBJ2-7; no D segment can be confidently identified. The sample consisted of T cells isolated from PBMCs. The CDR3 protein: CAWSVLPGYEQYF. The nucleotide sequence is TGTGCCTGGAGTGTACTTCCCGGCTACGAGCAGTACTTC. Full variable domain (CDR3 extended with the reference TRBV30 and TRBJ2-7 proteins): SQTIHQWPATLVQPVGSPLSLECTVEGTSNPNLYWYRQAAGRGLQLLFYSVGIGQISSEVPQNLSASRPQDRQFILSSKKLLLSDSGFYLCAWSVLPGYEQYFGPGTRLTVT.